This TCR beta chain was captured in a study of T cells in localized non-small cell lung cancer. The germline gives CDR1 SGHRS, CDR2 YFSETQ. The V end was cut by 2 bases, the J end by 1 base, with 9 bases between. The CDR3 runs to 14 residues. The assay was immunoSEQ multiplex PCR, and TCRdb's table has in-frame clones only and misses some. The sample consists of under 50,000 clones, around 87% of them appearing once. Study-wide points: Out of the top 100 tumor clones, a median around 57 were seen in adjacent lung. Uninvolved adjacent lung, not tumor, had the highest T cell clonality.

Notes on this clone: The target antigen is unknown.

The chain joins TRBV5-1 to TRBJ1-1; D is unclear. The material was PBMCs, obtained before any cancer treatment. The sequence was collected from a man aged 40-75 years with stage II lung adenocarcinoma. This chain's CDR3 is CASSFLGGNTEAFF. CDR3 nucleotides: TGCGCCAGCAGCTTTCTGGGCGGGAACACTGAAGCTTTCTTT.